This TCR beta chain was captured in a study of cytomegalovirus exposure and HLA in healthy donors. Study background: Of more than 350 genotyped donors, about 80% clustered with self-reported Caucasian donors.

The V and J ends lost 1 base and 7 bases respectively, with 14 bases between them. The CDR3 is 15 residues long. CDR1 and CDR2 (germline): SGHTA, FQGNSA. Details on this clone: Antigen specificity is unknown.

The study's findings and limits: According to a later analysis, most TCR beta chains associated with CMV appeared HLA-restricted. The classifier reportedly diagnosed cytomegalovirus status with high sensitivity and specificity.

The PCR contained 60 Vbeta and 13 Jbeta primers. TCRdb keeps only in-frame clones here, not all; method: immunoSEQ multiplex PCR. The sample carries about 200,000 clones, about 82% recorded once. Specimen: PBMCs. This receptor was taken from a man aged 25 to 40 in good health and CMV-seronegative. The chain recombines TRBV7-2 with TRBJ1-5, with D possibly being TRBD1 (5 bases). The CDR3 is CASSLEGREGQPQHF. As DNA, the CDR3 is TGTGCCAGCAGCTTAGAAGGTAGGGAGGGGCAGCCCCAGCATTTT.